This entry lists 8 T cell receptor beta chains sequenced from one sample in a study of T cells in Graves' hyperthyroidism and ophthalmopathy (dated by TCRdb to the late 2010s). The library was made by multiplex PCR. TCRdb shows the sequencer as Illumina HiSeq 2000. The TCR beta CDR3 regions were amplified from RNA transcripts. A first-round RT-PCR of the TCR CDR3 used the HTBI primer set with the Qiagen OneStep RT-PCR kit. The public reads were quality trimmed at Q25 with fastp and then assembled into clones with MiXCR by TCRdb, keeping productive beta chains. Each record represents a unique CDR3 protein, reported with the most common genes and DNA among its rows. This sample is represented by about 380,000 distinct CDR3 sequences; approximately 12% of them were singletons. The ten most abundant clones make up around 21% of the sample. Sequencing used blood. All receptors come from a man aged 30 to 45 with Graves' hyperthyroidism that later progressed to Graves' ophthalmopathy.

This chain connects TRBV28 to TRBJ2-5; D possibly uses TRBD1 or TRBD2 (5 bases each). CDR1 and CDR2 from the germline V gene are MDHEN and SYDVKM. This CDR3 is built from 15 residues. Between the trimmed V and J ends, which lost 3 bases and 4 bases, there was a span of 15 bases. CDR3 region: CASSFRTPGRETQYF. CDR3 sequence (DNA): TGTGCCAGCAGTTTCAGGACTCCAGGGAGAGAGACCCAGTACTTC.

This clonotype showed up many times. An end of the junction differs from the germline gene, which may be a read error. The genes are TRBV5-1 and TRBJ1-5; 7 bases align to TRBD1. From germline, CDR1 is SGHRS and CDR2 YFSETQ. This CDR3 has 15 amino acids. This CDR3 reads CASSLRGGSNQPQHF. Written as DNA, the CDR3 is TGTGCCAGCAGCTTACGAGGGGGCAGCAATCAGCCCCAGCATTTT. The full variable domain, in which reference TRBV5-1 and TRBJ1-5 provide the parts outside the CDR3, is KAGVTQTPRYLIKTRGQQVTLSCSPISGHRSVSWYQQTPGQGLQFLFEYFSETQRNKGNFPGRFSGRQFSNSRSEMNVSTLELGDSALYLCASSLRGGSNQPQHFGDGTRLSIL.

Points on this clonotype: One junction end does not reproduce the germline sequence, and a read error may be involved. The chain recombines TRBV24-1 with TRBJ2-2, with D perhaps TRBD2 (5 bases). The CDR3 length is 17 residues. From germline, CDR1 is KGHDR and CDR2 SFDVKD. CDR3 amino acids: CASSSRGHGLKTGELFF. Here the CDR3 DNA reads TGTGCCAGCAGTTCAAGAGGCCACGGACTCAAAACCGGGGAGCTGTTTTTT.

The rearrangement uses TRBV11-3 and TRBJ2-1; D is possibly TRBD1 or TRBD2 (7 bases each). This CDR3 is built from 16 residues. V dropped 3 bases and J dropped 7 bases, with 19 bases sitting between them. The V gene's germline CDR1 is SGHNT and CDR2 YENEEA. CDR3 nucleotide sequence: TGTGCCAGCAGCTTGACTAGCAGGGGGGTCTTGAATGAGCAGTTCTTC. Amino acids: CASSLTSRGVLNEQFF.

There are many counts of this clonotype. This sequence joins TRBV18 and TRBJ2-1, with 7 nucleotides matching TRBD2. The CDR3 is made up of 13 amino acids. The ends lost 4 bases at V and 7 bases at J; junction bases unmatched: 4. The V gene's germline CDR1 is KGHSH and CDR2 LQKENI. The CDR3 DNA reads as TGTGCCAGCTCACGGGACTACACAAATGAGCAGTTCTTC. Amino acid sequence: CASSRDYTNEQFF. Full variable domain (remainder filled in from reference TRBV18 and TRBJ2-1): NAGVMQNPRHLVRRRGQEARLRCSPMKGHSHVYWYRQLPEEGLKFMVYLQKENIIDESGMPKERFSAEFPKEGPSILRIQQVVRGDSAAYFCASSRDYTNEQFFGPGTRLTVL.

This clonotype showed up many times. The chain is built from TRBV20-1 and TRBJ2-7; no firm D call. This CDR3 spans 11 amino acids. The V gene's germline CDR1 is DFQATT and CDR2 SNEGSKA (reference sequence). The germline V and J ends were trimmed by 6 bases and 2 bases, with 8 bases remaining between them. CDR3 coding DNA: TGCAGTGCAATCAACGCCTACGAGCAGTACTTC. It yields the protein CSAINAYEQYF.

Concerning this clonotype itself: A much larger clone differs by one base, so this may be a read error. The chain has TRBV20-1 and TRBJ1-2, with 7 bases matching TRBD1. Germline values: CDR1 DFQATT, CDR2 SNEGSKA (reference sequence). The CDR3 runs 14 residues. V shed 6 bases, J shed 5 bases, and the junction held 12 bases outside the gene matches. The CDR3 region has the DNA TGCAGTGCCAAGAAGGTCCAGGGGGGATATGGCTACACCTTC. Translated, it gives CSAKKVQGGYGYTF.

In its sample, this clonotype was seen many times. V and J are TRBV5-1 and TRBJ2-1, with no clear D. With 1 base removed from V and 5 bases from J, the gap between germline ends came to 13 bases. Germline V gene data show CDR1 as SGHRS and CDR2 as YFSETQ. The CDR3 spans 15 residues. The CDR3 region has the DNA TGCGCCAGCAGCTTGTTTGCTTCCCCGAACAATGAGCAGTTCTTC. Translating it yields CASSLFASPNNEQFF.